The clone carrying this T cell receptor beta chain showed up many times. The source of the sample is a study of patients and donors after allogeneic stem cell transplantation. The CDR3 runs 12 residues. The V and J ends lost 7 bases and 8 bases respectively, with 11 bases between them. In germline, CDR1 is MNHEY, CDR2 SMNVEV (reference sequence). TCRdb itself ran the RT-PCR reads through MiXCR, one entry per CDR3 protein. The profile shows 98,000 or so distinct CDR3 sequences, approximately 40% of them singletons. The TCR sequence derives from a human donor who was either an allogeneic HSCT recipient or a stem cell or donor lymphocyte infusion donor (not recorded which). It is not recorded whose cells these are; they may come from a transplant donor. V gene TRBV27 combines with J gene TRBJ1-4; D is perhaps TRBD1 (5 bases). The sample comprised blood, either unsorted or a sorted T cell fraction (not recorded which). CDR3 bases: TGTGCCAGCACCAGGGTCGGGGAAAAACTGTTTTTT. Translation gives CASTRVGEKLFF.